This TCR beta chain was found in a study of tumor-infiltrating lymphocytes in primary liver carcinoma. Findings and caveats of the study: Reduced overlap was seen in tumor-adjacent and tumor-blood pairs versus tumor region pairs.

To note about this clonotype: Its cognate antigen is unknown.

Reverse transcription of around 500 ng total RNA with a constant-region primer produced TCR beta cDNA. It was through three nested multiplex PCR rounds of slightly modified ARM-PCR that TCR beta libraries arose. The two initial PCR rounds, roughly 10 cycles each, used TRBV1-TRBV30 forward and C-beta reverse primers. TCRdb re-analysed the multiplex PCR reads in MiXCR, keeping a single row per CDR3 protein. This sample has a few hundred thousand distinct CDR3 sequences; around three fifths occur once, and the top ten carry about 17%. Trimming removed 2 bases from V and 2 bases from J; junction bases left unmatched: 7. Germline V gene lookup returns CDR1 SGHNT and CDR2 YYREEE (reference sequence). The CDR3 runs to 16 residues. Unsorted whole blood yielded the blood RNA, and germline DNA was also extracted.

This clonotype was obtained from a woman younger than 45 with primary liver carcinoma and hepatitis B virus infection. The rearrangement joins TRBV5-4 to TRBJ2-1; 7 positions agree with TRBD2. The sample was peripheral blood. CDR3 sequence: CASSLRGGSTYNEQFF. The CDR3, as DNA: TGTGCCAGCAGCTTACGGGGCGGGAGTACCTACAATGAGCAGTTCTTC.